The present entry profiles one T cell receptor beta chain with its context. Its specificity is unknown. The sample comes from a study of response to subunit inactivated influenza vaccine. The study's findings and limits: New T cells are recruited in small numbers by each seasonal influenza vaccination, according to the authors' suggestion.

With V trimmed by 6 bases and J by 0 bases, 13 bases remained unmatched. Germline loops: CDR1 MNHEY, CDR2 SVGEGT. The CDR3 has 18 amino acids. MiXCR, applied by TCRdb to the RT-PCR reads, yields one record per CDR3 protein. The sample yields roughly 760,000 distinct CDR3 sequences, 21% seen once. The clonotype was recovered from a middle-aged man who received an inactivated influenza vaccine. This rearrangement joins TRBV6-2 or TRBV6-3 to TRBJ2-3; 9 nucleotides line up with TRBD2. Sequencing was performed on PBMCs from blood, taken 5 days after vaccination. In nucleotides, the CDR3 is TGTGCCAGCAGCTTCGGGACTAGCAGAAAGACTAGCACAGATACGCAGTATTTT. Encoded protein: CASSFGTSRKTSTDTQYF.